This T cell receptor delta chain is drawn from a study of γδ T cells in repeated Plasmodium falciparum infection (dated by TCRdb to the early 2020s). In terms of the full investigation: In the natural-infection arm, Malian children exposed to intense seasonal malaria transmission were enrolled and compared against age and gender matched Australian children. Controlled-infection subjects were sampled at baseline, immediately before selected infections, and 21 days after each infection. The study examined how repeated Plasmodium falciparum infection shapes the human gammadelta T cell repertoire, using natural infection in Mali and controlled human malaria infection. A few malaria-naive U.S. adults underwent four controlled human malaria infections by bites from P. falciparum NF54-infected Anopheles stephensi mosquitoes over approximately 600 days. Malian gammadelta TCR repertoires were analysed cross-sectionally in periods with no transmission and longitudinally across episodes of acute febrile malaria.

Vgamma9/Vdelta2+ and Vdelta2-negative gammadelta T cell populations were flow-sorted from peripheral blood mononuclear cells for bulk TCR repertoire analysis. Paper-wide results and their limitations: Generalizability was limited because the Malian cohort was drawn from a small rural village of predominantly one ethnic group. Vdelta2-negative gammadelta TCR repertoires from Malian children appeared more clonally expanded, less diverse and less shared than those of Australian children. Across time and infection, the Vgamma9/Vdelta2+ TCR repertoires showed a highly stable polyclonal makeup, with many TCRgamma sequences overlapping between individuals. Waves of new clonotype selection in Vdelta2-negative, largely Vdelta1+, gammadelta TCR repertoires appeared to be driven by repeated controlled infections. Analysis of inter-individual variability in gammadelta T cell responses was limited by the small size of the controlled-infection cohort.

As for this clone: Its antigen remains unidentified. Translating this DNA gives a protein that differs at residue 4 from the TCRdb one, which belongs to a much larger clone; a read error is likely, and the protein shown is this translation.

Receptor libraries were prepared by multiplex PCR. This sample was sequenced with an Illumina MiSeq. Both TCR gamma (TRG) and TCR delta (TRD) chains were sequenced from each sorted gammadelta T cell sample. In the authors' own workflow: The repertoire analyses drew on clonotype tree plots, the accumulated frequency of the top 20 clonotypes, and diversity index (DI) and D75 metrics. Identical DNA sequences were merged into single rows after TCRdb reprocessed the public reads with CATT. TCRdb, rather than the study authors, made the V and J calls. The sample records tens of thousands of delta-chain clones, around 1.7% of which are singletons. Approximately 16% of the sample lies in the top ten. Reading the germline V gene gives CDR1 GEAIGNYY and CDR2 EKD. Measured from the cysteine to the phenylalanine, the CDR3 is 27 residues long. The entry retains the CDR3 DNA only, 81 bases that are in frame from base 1.

Sequenced sample: gamma-delta T cells from blood. Recombination linked TRDV2 to TRDJ1, with a tentative D gene TRDD3 over 5 matching bases. In the absence of a J gene in TCRdb, the DNA was matched to germline to assign it here. This clonotype was sampled from a pool of human donors (malaria-infected and uninfected, not separated). The CDR3 protein: CACNTSLLRMGSQEDPKPTLYTDKLIF. The DNA sequence is as follows: TGTGCCTGTAACACATCTCTCCTGAGAATGGGATCACAGGAGGACCCAAAACCGACTCTCTACACCGATAAACTCATCTTT.